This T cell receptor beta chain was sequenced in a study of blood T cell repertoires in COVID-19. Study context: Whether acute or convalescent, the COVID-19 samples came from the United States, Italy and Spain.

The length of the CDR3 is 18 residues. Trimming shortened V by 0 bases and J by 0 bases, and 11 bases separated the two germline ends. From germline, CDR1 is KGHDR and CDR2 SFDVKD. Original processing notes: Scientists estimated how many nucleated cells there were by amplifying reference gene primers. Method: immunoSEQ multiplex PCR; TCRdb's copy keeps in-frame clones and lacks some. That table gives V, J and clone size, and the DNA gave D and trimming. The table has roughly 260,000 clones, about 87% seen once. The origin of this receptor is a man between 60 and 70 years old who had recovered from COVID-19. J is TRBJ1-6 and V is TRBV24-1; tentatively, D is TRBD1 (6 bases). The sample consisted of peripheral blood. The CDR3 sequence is CATSDLDRQSSYNSPLHF. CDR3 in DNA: TGTGCCACCAGTGATTTGGACAGGCAGAGCTCCTATAATTCACCCCTCCACTTT.